The next 28 T cell receptor beta chains were all read from a single sample in a study of OX40 agonist ivuxolimab in advanced cancers. Sequencing was performed with immunoSEQ multiplex PCR; in TCRdb, only in-frame clones are kept and a portion is missing. This sample has tens of thousands of clones, with roughly 85% found just once. This material consisted of CD4+ or CD8+ T cells sorted from blood, taken in a trial of the OX40 agonist ivuxolimab. The receptor set was obtained from an adult with an advanced solid tumor such as melanoma, head and neck, liver or kidney cancer.

The gene calls are TRBV13 and TRBJ2-3, with D unclear. With 1 base removed from V and 0 bases from J, the gap between germline ends came to 5 bases. Germline V gene lookup returns CDR1 PRHDT and CDR2 FYEKMQ (reference sequence). The CDR3 has 14 residues. The CDR3 sequence is CASSLAGSTDTQYF. The CDR3 nucleotides are TGTGCCAGCAGCTTAGCAGGTAGCACAGATACGCAGTATTTT. Variable domain in full (rest from reference TRBV13 and TRBJ2-3): AAGVIQSPRHLIKEKRETATLKCYPIPRHDTVYWYQQGPGQDPQFLISFYEKMQSDKGSIPDRFSAQQFSDYHSELNMSSLELGDSALYFCASSLAGSTDTQYFGPGTRLTVL.

The gene calls are TRBV9 and TRBJ1-1, with 9 bases that match TRBD1. V shed 6 bases and J 1 base; nucleotides not matched to a gene: 4. CDR3 size: 14 residues. Germline assignment: CDR1 SGDLS and CDR2 YYNGEE. The CDR3 sequence: CASKPGQGNTEAFF. The CDR3 region has the DNA TGTGCCAGCAAACCGGGACAGGGGAACACTGAAGCTTTCTTT. Full variable domain (missing parts from reference TRBV9 and TRBJ1-1): DSGVTQTPKHLITATGQRVTLRCSPRSGDLSVYWYQQSLDQGLQFLIQYYNGEERAKGNILERFSAQQFPDLHSELNLSSLELGDSALYFCASKPGQGNTEAFFGQGTRLTVV.

The genes are TRBV7-3 and TRBJ2-3; TRBD2 aligns across 8 bases. The germline V gene has CDR1 SGHTA and CDR2 FQGTGA. V dropped 7 bases and J dropped 3; count of bases not matched to a gene: 6. This CDR3 is built from 14 residues. The CDR3 loop reads CASTMVAGTDTQYF. As DNA, the CDR3 is TGTGCCAGCACCATGGTAGCGGGAACAGATACGCAGTATTTT.

This clone was counted between two and nine times. The J gene is TRBJ1-5, the V gene TRBV28; a possible D gene is TRBD1 (5 bases). This CDR3 is 14 amino acids long. Trimming took off 7 bases at V and 2 bases at J, with 12 bases between the two ends. The germline V gene encodes CDR1 MDHEN and CDR2 SYDVKM. DNA of the CDR3: TGTGCCAGCACCATCGGGGGTGGCAATCAGCCCCAGCATTTT. Its translation is CASTIGGGNQPQHF.

This chain joins TRBV11-3 and TRBJ2-3, with D possibly being TRBD1 (5 bases). The CDR3 is made up of 15 amino acids. With 1 base removed from V and 2 bases from J, the gap between germline ends came to 10 bases. Per germline, CDR1 SGHNT and CDR2 YENEEA. The CDR3 protein is CASSLGGRNTDTQYF. CDR3 bases: TGTGCCAGCAGCTTAGGGGGCAGGAACACAGATACGCAGTATTTT.

V usage is TRBV7-9 and J usage is TRBJ2-5; D unclear. The V end lost 2 bases, the J end lost 1 base, and 14 bases lay between the germline ends. The CDR3 has 16 amino acids. Per the germline V gene, CDR1 is SEHNR and CDR2 is FQNEAQ (reference sequence). The CDR3 coding sequence is TGTGCCAGCAGCTTATTCCTAACGGATGCCCAAGAGACCCAGTACTTC. It translates to CASSLFLTDAQETQYF.

The chain couples TRBV30 to TRBJ2-1; D not certain. CDR3 size: 13 residues. CDR1 is GTSNPN, CDR2 SVGIG, per germline (reference sequence). Deletions cut 4 bases from V and 1 base from J, with 8 bases between. This CDR3 is CAWKSMSYNEQFF. CDR3 DNA sequence: TGTGCCTGGAAAAGTATGTCCTACAATGAGCAGTTCTTC.

The chain carries TRBV7-9 and TRBJ1-1; 8 bases are shared with TRBD1. This CDR3 is built from 18 residues. V lost 5 bases, J lost 0 bases, and 14 bases stayed unmatched. Germline-derived CDR1 and CDR2 are SEHNR and FQNEAQ (reference sequence). The CDR3 region has the DNA TGTGCCAGCAGCCCGAGGGCAGGGGGCCTACTCATGAACACTGAAGCTTTCTTT. It is translated as CASSPRAGGLLMNTEAFF.

V is TRBV7-9 and J is TRBJ2-3; 8 bases are shared with TRBD1. Germline V gene data show CDR1 as SEHNR and CDR2 as FQNEAQ (reference sequence). The CDR3 has 12 residues. Trimming took 10 bases from V and 3 from J; bases not matched to a gene: 3. The CDR3, as DNA: TGTGCCACCAGGGGGCTTACAGATACGCAGTATTTT. Its protein product is CATRGLTDTQYF.

The chain carries TRBV2 and TRBJ1-1, with TRBD1 matching over 8 bases. The length of the CDR3 is 14 residues. Germline values: CDR1 SNHLY, CDR2 FYNNEI. Germline trimming cut 7 bases from V and 0 bases from J; bases unmatched to any gene: 4. The DNA of the CDR3 is TGTGCCAGCACAAGGACAGGGTTGAACACTGAAGCTTTCTTT. This gives the protein CASTRTGLNTEAFF.

The CDR3 protein is CASSPGGGRAYEQYF. CDR3 bases: TGTGCCAGCAGCCCGGGCGGCGGGAGAGCCTACGAGCAGTACTTC. V and J are TRBV7-9 and TRBJ2-7; TRBD2 aligns across 7 bases. This CDR3 comprises 15 residues. V was pared by 5 bases and J by 2 bases, with 9 bases of the junction left unmatched. In germline, CDR1 is SEHNR, CDR2 FQNEAQ (reference sequence).

This clone was found a few times. The J gene is TRBJ2-7, the V gene TRBV4-1; D gene unclear. Trimming cost V 1 base and J 2 bases, with 15 bases left between them. In germline, CDR1 is MGHRA, CDR2 YSYEKL. The CDR3 is 16 amino acids. CDR3 loop: CASSQVRRLPTYEQYF. The CDR3 DNA sequence: TGCGCCAGCAGCCAAGTTCGTAGGCTACCCACCTACGAGCAGTACTTC.

The V call is TRBV7-2, the J call TRBJ2-2; 11 bases fit TRBD2. Germline loops: CDR1 SGHTA, CDR2 FQGNSA. V trimming: 8 bases; J trimming: 4 bases; junction bases outside the gene matches: 9. This CDR3 region has 16 residues. The CDR3 sequence: CASDLHSGRATGELFF. The CDR3 region has the DNA TGTGCCAGCGATTTACATAGCGGGAGGGCCACCGGGGAGCTGTTTTTT.

The chain uses TRBV5-1 and TRBJ2-6; no firm D call. Trimming removed 2 bases from V and 1 base from J, with 19 bases in between. The germline CDR1 and CDR2 sequences are SGHRS and YFSETQ. CDR3 length: 19 amino acids. The CDR3: CASSLVTAAVLSGANVLTF. In DNA form, the CDR3 reads TGCGCCAGCAGCTTAGTGACGGCGGCAGTGTTATCTGGGGCCAACGTCCTGACTTTC.

The J gene is TRBJ2-1, the V gene TRBV10-3, with TRBD1 matching over 10 bases. With 7 bases clipped from V and 2 bases from J, the junction kept 8 bases outside the gene matches. CDR3 size: 16 residues. CDR1 and CDR2 (germline): ENHRY, SYGVKD. The CDR3 here is CAIKTSGQGTYNEQFF. The CDR3 DNA reads TGTGCCATCAAAACCTCGGGACAGGGGACCTACAATGAGCAGTTCTTC.

This clone was detected only a few times. The CDR3 here is CASSSPGLGGYTF. The DNA of the CDR3 is TGTGCCAGCAGTTCCCCCGGGTTAGGGGGCTACACCTTC. This chain connects TRBV28 to TRBJ1-2, with D unclear. V lost 4 bases, J lost 8 bases, and 14 bases lay in between. The CDR3 has 13 amino acids. CDR1 is MDHEN and CDR2 is SYDVKM in the germline V gene.

The V gene is TRBV28, the J gene TRBJ2-5; D may be TRBD1 or TRBD2 (5 bases each). The germline CDR1 and CDR2 sequences are MDHEN and SYDVKM. This CDR3 is 14 amino acids long. V was trimmed by 2 bases and J by 5 bases, leaving 12 bases between them. The CDR3 loop reads CASSLVRERETQYF. CDR3 DNA: TGTGCCAGCAGTTTAGTCAGGGAGAGGGAGACCCAGTACTTC.

V is TRBV28 and J is TRBJ2-1, with D possibly being TRBD2 (7 bases). CDR3 length equals 16 residues. The V gene's germline CDR1 is MDHEN and CDR2 SYDVKM. The V gene lost 6 bases and the J gene lost 2 bases, with 17 bases spanning the gap. The CDR3 sequence: CASRTLGRGTYNEQFF. The CDR3 DNA is TGTGCCAGCAGGACCTTAGGGAGGGGGACCTACAATGAGCAGTTCTTC.

V gene TRBV5-4 combines with J gene TRBJ2-5; 10 positions agree with TRBD2. Trimming took 4 bases from V and 3 from J; bases not matched to a gene: 9. The CDR3 has 16 amino acids. Germline V gene data show CDR1 as SGHNT and CDR2 as YYREEE (reference sequence). CDR3 in amino acids: CASSPGGAGGEETQYF. CDR3 DNA: TGTGCCAGCAGCCCAGGCGGAGCGGGAGGGGAAGAGACCCAGTACTTC. Based on the CDR3 plus reference TRBV5-4 and TRBJ2-5, the full variable domain is ETGVTQSPTHLIKTRGQQVTLRCSSQSGHNTVSWYQQALGQGPQFIFQYYREEENGRGNFPPRFSGLQFPNYSSELNVNALELDDSALYLCASSPGGAGGEETQYFGPGTRLLVL.

This chain links TRBV5-4 with TRBJ2-7, with TRBD2 identical over 7 bases. Germline V lookup: CDR1 SGHNT, CDR2 YYREEE (reference sequence). Losses at the gene ends were 3 bases for V and 4 bases for J; bases not matched to a gene: 4. This CDR3 comprises 13 residues. CDR3 nucleotide sequence: TGTGCCAGCAGCTCCACGGGGGGATACGAGCAGTACTTC. It specifies CASSSTGGYEQYF.

This clone was detected once. The rearrangement joins TRBV5-1 to TRBJ2-3; 7 nucleotides line up with TRBD1. The CDR3 covers 15 residues. V dropped 4 bases and J dropped 2; count of bases not matched to a gene: 7. Looked up from germline, CDR1 is SGHRS and CDR2 is YFSETQ. CDR3 sequence: CASSRTGDNTDTQYF. For the CDR3, the DNA is TGCGCCAGCAGCCGGACAGGAGATAACACAGATACGCAGTATTTT.

This sequence joins TRBV7-2 and TRBJ2-2; D possibly corresponds to TRBD2 (5 bases). The CDR3 is 16 amino acids. V shed 5 bases and J shed 5 bases, with 18 bases lying between them. Germline values: CDR1 SGHTA, CDR2 FQGNSA. The CDR3 reads CASSLHLAIGTGELFF. The DNA of the CDR3 is TGTGCCAGCAGCCTACATTTAGCGATAGGTACCGGGGAGCTGTTTTTT.

The V gene is TRBV15, the J gene TRBJ2-7; tentative D call: TRBD2 (5 bases). Trimming cost V 5 bases and J 5 bases, with 13 bases left between them. This CDR3 contains 13 residues. The V gene's germline CDR1 is LNHNV and CDR2 YYDKDF (reference sequence). CDR3 region: CATSSGLEDEQYF. CDR3 DNA sequence: TGTGCCACCAGCTCCGGACTGGAAGACGAGCAGTACTTC.

The chain recombines TRBV4-1 with TRBJ2-7; TRBD1 agrees at 8 bases. The CDR3 consists of 15 residues. Trimming removed 3 bases from V and 0 bases from J; junction bases left unmatched: 4. The germline V gene has CDR1 MGHRA and CDR2 YSYEKL. The CDR3 loop is CASSQGTGGSYEQYF. As DNA, the CDR3 is TGCGCCAGCAGCCAGGGGACAGGTGGCTCCTACGAGCAGTACTTC.

V gene TRBV5-1 combines with J gene TRBJ2-3, with 10 bases identical to TRBD2. The CDR3 is 15 amino acids. Losses at the gene ends were 3 bases for V and 4 bases for J; bases not matched to a gene: 5. Germline-derived CDR1 and CDR2 are SGHRS and YFSETQ. The CDR3 bases are TGCGCCAGCAGCTGGCTAGCGGGAGCTCCAGATACGCAGTATTTT. Translation gives CASSWLAGAPDTQYF.

V is TRBV28 and J is TRBJ2-6, with D possibly matching TRBD2 (5 bases). Trimming shortened V by 6 bases and J by 0 bases, and 12 bases separated the two germline ends. The V gene's germline CDR1 is MDHEN and CDR2 SYDVKM. The CDR3 is made up of 16 amino acids. The CDR3 region has the DNA TGTGCCAGCAGACCCACGAGGGACTCTGGGGCCAACGTCCTGACTTTC. Translating gives CASRPTRDSGANVLTF.

This clone was recorded a few times. The V call is TRBV15, the J call TRBJ2-7; D may be TRBD1 or TRBD2 (5 bases each). CDR1 is LNHNV, CDR2 YYDKDF, per germline (reference sequence). V was trimmed by 1 base and J by 6 bases, leaving 13 bases between them. The CDR3 consists of 14 residues. The CDR3 DNA follows: TGTGCCACCAGCAGAGGTTTGGGGGACGGCGAGCAGTACTTC. Its translation is CATSRGLGDGEQYF.

The chain couples TRBV5-1 to TRBJ1-4, with 11 nucleotides matching TRBD1. Looked up from germline, CDR1 is SGHRS and CDR2 is YFSETQ. The CDR3 runs 14 residues. Germline trimming cut 3 bases from V and 12 bases from J; bases unmatched to any gene: 7. CDR3 residues: CASSSRPGQGELFF. The CDR3 DNA is TGCGCCAGCAGCTCCAGACCGGGACAGGGGGAACTGTTTTTT.